A selection of T cell receptor beta chains follows, all from one sample in a study of CD8+CD57+ T cells in acquired aplastic anemia. In TCRdb, the reads were re-called with MiXCR into one record per CDR3 protein. The sample carries about half a million distinct CDR3 sequences, 25% to 40% recorded once. The sample consisted of sorted CD4+, CD8+, or CD8+CD57+ T cells (not recorded which) from PBMCs. Source of these receptors: a human donor with aplastic anemia. Both conserved end residues are part of each CDR3. The order of the fields is clone size, V gene, CDR3 protein. Clone size is shown for a subset of rows, as once, few, many or a class of expanded clone.

>.|TRBV5-4
CVSSLVQVNYGYTF
>many|TRBV20-1
CSARTALHEQFF
>.|TRBV6-1
CASSVSTGSSYEQYF
>many|TRBV2
CASSYGQGEGGYTF
>.|TRBV4-3
CASSQDRQKETQYF
>.|TRBV5-1
CASSYTGQGGTDTQYF
>many|TRBV5-1
CASSVGQGGYEQYF
>many|TRBV19
CASSISSEAFF
>.|TRBV19
CASNPGVRSNEKLFF
>.|TRBV4-3
CASSQGTGAGELFF
>many|TRBV7-2
CASSLGDSYNQPQHF
>.|TRBV7-7
CASSAGTGIETQYF
>few|TRBV9
CASSVSGTGLTEAFF
>once|TRBV25-1
CASSLGTGNSNQPQHF
>few|TRBV7-6
CASSLVLSGGSYNEQFF
>.|TRBV2
CASSLAAGQGYNEQFF